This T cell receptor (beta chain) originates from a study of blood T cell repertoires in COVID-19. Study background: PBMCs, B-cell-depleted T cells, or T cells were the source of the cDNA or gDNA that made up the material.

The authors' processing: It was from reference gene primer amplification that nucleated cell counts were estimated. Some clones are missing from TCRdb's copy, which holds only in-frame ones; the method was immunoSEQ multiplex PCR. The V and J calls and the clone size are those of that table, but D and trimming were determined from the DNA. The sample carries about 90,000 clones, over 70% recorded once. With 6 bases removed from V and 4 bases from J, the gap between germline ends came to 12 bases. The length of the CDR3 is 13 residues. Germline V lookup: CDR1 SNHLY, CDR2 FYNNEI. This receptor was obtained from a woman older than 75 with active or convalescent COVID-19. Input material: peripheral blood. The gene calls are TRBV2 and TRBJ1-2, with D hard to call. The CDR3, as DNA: TGTGCCAGCAGGACCGACAAGCTCTATGGCTACACCTTC. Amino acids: CASRTDKLYGYTF.